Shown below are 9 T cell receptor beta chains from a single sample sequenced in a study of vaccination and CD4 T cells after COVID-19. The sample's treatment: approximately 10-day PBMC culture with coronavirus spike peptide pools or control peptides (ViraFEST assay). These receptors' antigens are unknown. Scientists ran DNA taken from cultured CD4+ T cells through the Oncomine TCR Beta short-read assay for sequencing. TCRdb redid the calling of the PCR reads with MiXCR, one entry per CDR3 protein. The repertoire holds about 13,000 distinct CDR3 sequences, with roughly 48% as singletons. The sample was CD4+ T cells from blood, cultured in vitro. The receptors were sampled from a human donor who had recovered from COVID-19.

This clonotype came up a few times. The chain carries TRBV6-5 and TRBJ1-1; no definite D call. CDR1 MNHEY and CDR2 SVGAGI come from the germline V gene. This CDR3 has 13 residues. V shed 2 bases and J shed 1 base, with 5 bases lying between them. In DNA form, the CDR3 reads TGTGCCAGCAGTTACAACCAGAACACTGAAGCTTTCTTT. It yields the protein CASSYNQNTEAFF.

As DNA, the CDR3 is TGTGCCACCAGTGCCCCGGACAGGGGTTACTATGGCTACACCTTC. It is translated as CATSAPDRGYYGYTF. The chain is built from TRBV24-1 and TRBJ1-2, with 9 bases that match TRBD1. J gave up 3 bases and V 5 bases, and 6 bases lay outside the gene matches. The CDR3 is 15 residues long. Germline V gene lookup returns CDR1 KGHDR and CDR2 SFDVKD.

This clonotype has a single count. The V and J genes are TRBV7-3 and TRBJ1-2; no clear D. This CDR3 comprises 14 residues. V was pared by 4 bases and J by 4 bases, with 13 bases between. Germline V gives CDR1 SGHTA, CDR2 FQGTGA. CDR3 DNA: TGTGCCAGCAGCTCCGGTCCCGAGGGCTATGGCTACACCTTC. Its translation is CASSSGPEGYGYTF.

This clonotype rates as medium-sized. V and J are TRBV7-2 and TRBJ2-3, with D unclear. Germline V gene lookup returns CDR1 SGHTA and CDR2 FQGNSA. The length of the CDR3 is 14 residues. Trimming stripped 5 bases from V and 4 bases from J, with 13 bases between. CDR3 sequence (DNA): TGTGCCAGCAGCGAGTACCTAAGGGCAGATACGCAGTATTTT. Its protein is CASSEYLRADTQYF.

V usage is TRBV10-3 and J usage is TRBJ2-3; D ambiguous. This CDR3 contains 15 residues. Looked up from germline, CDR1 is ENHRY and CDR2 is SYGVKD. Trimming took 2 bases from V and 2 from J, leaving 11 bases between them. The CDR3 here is CAISETQPDTDTQYF. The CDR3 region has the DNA TGTGCCATCAGTGAGACCCAACCTGACACAGATACGCAGTATTTT.

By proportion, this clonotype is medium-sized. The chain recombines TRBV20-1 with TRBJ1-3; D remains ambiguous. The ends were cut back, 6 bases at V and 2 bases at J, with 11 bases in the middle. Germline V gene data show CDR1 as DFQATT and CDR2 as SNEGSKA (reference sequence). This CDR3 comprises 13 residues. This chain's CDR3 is CSAPRAAGNTIYF. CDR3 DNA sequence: TGCAGTGCCCCCCGGGCAGCTGGAAACACCATATATTTT.

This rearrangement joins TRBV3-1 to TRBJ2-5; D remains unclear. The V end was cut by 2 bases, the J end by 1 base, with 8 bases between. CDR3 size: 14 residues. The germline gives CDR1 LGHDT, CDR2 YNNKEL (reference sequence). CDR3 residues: CASSQRRIQETQYF. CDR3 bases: TGTGCCAGCAGCCAACGCAGGATCCAAGAGACCCAGTACTTC.

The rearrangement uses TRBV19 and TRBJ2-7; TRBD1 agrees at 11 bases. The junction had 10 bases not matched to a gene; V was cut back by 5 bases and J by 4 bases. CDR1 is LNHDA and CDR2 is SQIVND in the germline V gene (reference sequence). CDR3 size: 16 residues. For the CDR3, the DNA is TGTGCCAGTAGTGCCGGGACAGGGGGAGGGTATTACGAGCAGTACTTC. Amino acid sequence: CASSAGTGGGYYEQYF.

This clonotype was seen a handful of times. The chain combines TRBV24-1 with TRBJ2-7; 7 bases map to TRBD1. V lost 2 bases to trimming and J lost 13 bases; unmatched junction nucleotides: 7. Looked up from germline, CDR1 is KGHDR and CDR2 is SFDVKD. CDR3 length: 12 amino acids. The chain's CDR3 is CATSDSMDRCYF. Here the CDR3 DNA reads TGTGCCACCAGTGATTCGATGGACAGGTGTTACTTC.